The next 19 T cell receptor beta chains were all read from a single sample in a study of T cell changes during pregnancy in multiple sclerosis. Generated by immunoSEQ multiplex PCR, the TCRdb table keeps only in-frame clones and is missing some. This sample has about 38,000 clones; about nine tenths occur once, and the top ten carry under 0.45%. The sample consisted of CD4+ T cells from peripheral blood mononuclear cells, taken after pregnancy. The receptors were sampled from a female donor in good health, enrolled as a control in a pregnancy study.

The V call is TRBV7-6, the J call TRBJ2-1; D is undetermined. Germline CDR1 reads SGHVS; CDR2 reads FNYEAQ. V lost 3 bases, J lost 7 bases, and 13 bases lay in between. The CDR3 has 14 amino acids. The DNA of the CDR3 is TGTGCCAGCAGCTTGGCTCCTGGCGGTAATGAGCAGTTCTTC. This encodes CASSLAPGGNEQFF.

This chain links TRBV9 with TRBJ2-1, with D perhaps matching TRBD1 (5 bases). The CDR3 contains 14 residues. Germline CDR1 is SGDLS and CDR2 is YYNGEE. V was clipped by 4 bases and J by 0 bases, with 8 bases between them. The CDR3, as DNA: TGTGCCAGCAGCCCCCAGGGCTCCTACAATGAGCAGTTCTTC. The encoded protein is CASSPQGSYNEQFF.

The chain employs TRBV5-6 and TRBJ2-5; the D gene is possibly TRBD2 (6 bases). The length of the CDR3 is 14 residues. Deletions cut 4 bases from V and 1 base from J, with 11 bases between. Germline V lookup: CDR1 SGHDT, CDR2 YYEEEE. The CDR3 DNA is TGTGCCAGCAGCCGGGTGGGGGGCCAAGAGACCCAGTACTTC. Translating it yields CASSRVGGQETQYF.

The V and J genes are TRBV5-1 and TRBJ2-1; no definite D call. CDR3 length: 11 amino acids. CDR1 SGHRS and CDR2 YFSETQ come from the germline V gene. Trimming cost V 7 bases and J 4 bases, with 6 bases left between them. The CDR3 loop is CASGMYNEQFF. CDR3 DNA: TGCGCCAGCGGCATGTACAATGAGCAGTTCTTC.

This sequence joins TRBV5-6 and TRBJ1-2, with 9 bases identical to TRBD1. Germline V CDR1 and CDR2: SGHDT, YYEEEE. The CDR3 covers 15 residues. With 2 bases clipped from V and 8 bases from J, the junction kept 10 bases outside the gene matches. The chain's CDR3 is CASSFQQGALGGYTF. Written as DNA, the CDR3 is TGTGCCAGCAGCTTTCAACAGGGGGCGTTGGGAGGCTACACCTTC.

The chain has TRBV7-2 and TRBJ2-4; 7 bases fit TRBD1. V was pared by 4 bases and J by 9 bases, with 12 bases of the junction left unmatched. Germline loops: CDR1 SGHTA, CDR2 FQGNSA. The CDR3 has 15 amino acids. CDR3 sequence: CASSSSSGTAAIQYF. DNA of the CDR3: TGTGCCAGCAGCTCCTCTTCCGGGACAGCGGCCATTCAGTACTTC. The entire variable domain, with the rest obtained from reference TRBV7-2 and TRBJ2-4, is as follows: GAGVSQSPSNKVTEKGKDVELRCDPISGHTALYWYRQSLGQGLEFLIYFQGNSAPDKSGLPSDRFSAERTGGSVSTLTIQRTQQEDSAVYLCASSSSSGTAAIQYFGAGTRLSVL.

The chain employs TRBV2 and TRBJ2-3, with D maybe TRBD1 (6 bases). The CDR3 loop spans 13 amino acids. Between the trimmed V and J ends, which lost 3 bases and 4 bases, there was a span of 8 bases. Germline V lookup: CDR1 SNHLY, CDR2 FYNNEI. The CDR3, as DNA: TGTGCCAGCAGTGATAAGGGGGCAGATACGCAGTATTTT. This encodes CASSDKGADTQYF.

The chain couples TRBV9 to TRBJ2-3; TRBD2 matches at 9 bases. Germline assignment: CDR1 SGDLS and CDR2 YYNGEE. This CDR3 contains 15 residues. V was pared by 3 bases and J by 5 bases, with 7 bases of the junction left unmatched. In DNA, the CDR3 is TGTGCCAGCAGCGCGGGACTAGCAAAAGAAGATACGCAGTATTTT. Its translation: CASSAGLAKEDTQYF.

The chain joins TRBV19 to TRBJ2-1; 7 nucleotides align to TRBD1. The length of the CDR3 is 14 residues. J lost 0 bases, V lost 6 bases, and 2 bases had no gene match. Germline V gives CDR1 LNHDA, CDR2 SQIVND (reference sequence). CDR3 nucleotide sequence: TGTGCCAGTAGGGGGGACAGCTCCTACAATGAGCAGTTCTTC. As protein: CASRGDSSYNEQFF.

The chain is built from TRBV9 and TRBJ1-5; D unclear. V lost 0 bases and J lost 3, with 7 bases in between. Germline loops: CDR1 SGDLS, CDR2 YYNGEE. The CDR3 has 14 residues. The CDR3 reads CASSVGGFNQPQHF. The CDR3 nucleotides are TGTGCCAGCAGCGTAGGCGGGTTCAATCAGCCCCAGCATTTT.

The chain carries TRBV5-8 and TRBJ1-6; possible D gene TRBD1, 6 bases. From germline, CDR1 is SGHTS and CDR2 YDEGEE. The ends were cut back, 4 bases at V and 9 bases at J, with 17 bases in the middle. The CDR3 runs 15 residues. The CDR3 reads CASSQKTGFSSPLHF. The CDR3 DNA reads TGTGCCAGCAGCCAGAAAACAGGGTTCTCTTCACCCCTCCACTTT.

The chain joins TRBV11-2 to TRBJ2-7, with a possible D match to TRBD1 (5 bases). The V end was cut by 5 bases, the J end by 0 bases, with 14 bases between. CDR3 size: 15 residues. Germline assignment: CDR1 SGHAT and CDR2 FQNNGV. CDR3 loop: CASSPWQGSSYEQYF. DNA of the CDR3: TGTGCCAGCAGCCCTTGGCAGGGTTCCTCCTACGAGCAGTACTTC.

This clone is a singleton in its sample. J is TRBJ1-1 and V is TRBV18, with TRBD1 as a possible D gene (6 bases). Germline CDR1 is KGHSH and CDR2 is LQKENI. This CDR3 has 13 amino acids. Between the trimmed V and J ends, which lost 2 bases and 6 bases, there was a span of 10 bases. The CDR3 DNA reads TGTGCCAGCTCACCAACAGGGTTGGCTGAAGCTTTCTTT. It translates to CASSPTGLAEAFF.

The chain links TRBV19 to TRBJ2-7, with D possibly matching TRBD1 (5 bases). The CDR3 is 12 residues long. V gave up 5 bases and J gave up 9 bases, with 14 bases separating them. Germline V gene data show CDR1 as LNHDA and CDR2 as SQIVND (reference sequence). The DNA for the CDR3 is TGTGCCAGTAGTGGGGCCGTACACGGGCAGTACTTC. It encodes CASSGAVHGQYF.

V and J are TRBV5-1 and TRBJ2-5; a weak D match, TRBD2 (6 bases). Trimming took off 2 bases at V and 5 bases at J, with 13 bases between the two ends. This CDR3 region has 14 residues. Germline lookup yields CDR1 SGHRS and CDR2 YFSETQ. CDR3 DNA sequence: TGCGCCAGCAGCTTAGGAGGGGCTAGGGAGACCCAGTACTTC. Its protein is CASSLGGARETQYF.

The chain uses TRBV7-2 and TRBJ2-3, with 12 bases aligning to TRBD2. CDR1 is SGHTA and CDR2 is FQGNSA in the germline V gene. This CDR3 has 17 amino acids. The V and J ends lost 5 bases and 3 bases, in that order; junction bases with no gene match: 9. The CDR3 loop is CASSRWTSGAMTDTQYF. CDR3 DNA: TGTGCCAGCAGCCGATGGACTAGCGGGGCGATGACAGATACGCAGTATTTT.

The V gene is TRBV5-1, the J gene TRBJ2-3; 7 nucleotides match TRBD1. J gave up 4 bases and V 7 bases, and 9 bases lay outside the gene matches. The CDR3 runs 14 residues. The germline V gene encodes CDR1 SGHRS and CDR2 YFSETQ. DNA of the CDR3: TGCGCCAGCGCCATAGGGGGCCCGGCAGATACGCAGTATTTT. Translating it yields CASAIGGPADTQYF.

The chain recombines TRBV7-9 with TRBJ1-1; 8 bases map to TRBD1. The germline V gene encodes CDR1 SEHNR and CDR2 FQNEAQ (reference sequence). The V and J ends lost 5 bases and 1 base, in that order; junction bases with no gene match: 6. CDR3 length: 15 amino acids. The CDR3 region has the DNA TGTGCCAGCAGCCCCGGGGACAGGCAGAACACTGAAGCTTTCTTT. It translates to CASSPGDRQNTEAFF. Using reference TRBV7-9 and TRBJ1-1 for the parts outside the CDR3, the full variable domain is DTGVSQNPRHKITKRGQNVTFRCDPISEHNRLYWYRQTLGQGPEFLTYFQNEAQLEKSRLLSDRFSAERPKGSFSTLEIQRTEQGDSAMYLCASSPGDRQNTEAFFGQGTRLTVV.

This sequence joins TRBV7-9 and TRBJ1-6; 7 nucleotides line up with TRBD1. V dropped 6 bases and J dropped 6; count of bases not matched to a gene: 5. In germline, CDR1 is SEHNR, CDR2 FQNEAQ (reference sequence). This CDR3 has 14 amino acids. The CDR3 here is CASSIRGSNSPLHF. DNA for the CDR3: TGTGCCAGCAGTATCAGGGGGAGTAATTCACCCCTCCACTTT.